This T cell receptor (beta chain) derives from a study of PD-1 blockade in classical Hodgkin lymphoma. Study-wide background: Every 2 weeks, patients had 3 mg/kg nivolumab intravenously.

Study-level points and caveats: The study found complete responders had baseline diversity similar to newly diagnosed patients. Whereas CD4+ TCR diversity had risen significantly by C4D1, CD8+ TCR diversity had not.

Method: immunoSEQ multiplex PCR; TCRdb's copy keeps in-frame clones and lacks some. The table records about 29,000 clones, roughly 88% of them present only once. Remarks on this clone: Its antigen is unknown.

Brentuximab vedotin exposure varied among the patients, all of whom had relapsed after autologous stem cell transplantation. By magnetic negative selection, CD8+ T cells were isolated from the thawed PBMCs. Complete response, partial response or progressive disease was each patient's best response. The starting material was CD8+ T cells from blood, obtained at baseline. The sequence was obtained from a human donor with classical Hodgkin lymphoma.

Here the CDR3 DNA reads TGTGCCAGCCCGGCCGGGACAGGGGCCTACGAGCAGTACTTC. It yields the protein CASPAGTGAYEQYF. This chain uses TRBV2 with TRBJ2-7; the match to TRBD1 covers 10 bases. CDR3 length equals 14 residues. V lost 8 bases to trimming and J lost 2 bases; unmatched junction nucleotides: 6. Germline loops: CDR1 SNHLY, CDR2 FYNNEI.